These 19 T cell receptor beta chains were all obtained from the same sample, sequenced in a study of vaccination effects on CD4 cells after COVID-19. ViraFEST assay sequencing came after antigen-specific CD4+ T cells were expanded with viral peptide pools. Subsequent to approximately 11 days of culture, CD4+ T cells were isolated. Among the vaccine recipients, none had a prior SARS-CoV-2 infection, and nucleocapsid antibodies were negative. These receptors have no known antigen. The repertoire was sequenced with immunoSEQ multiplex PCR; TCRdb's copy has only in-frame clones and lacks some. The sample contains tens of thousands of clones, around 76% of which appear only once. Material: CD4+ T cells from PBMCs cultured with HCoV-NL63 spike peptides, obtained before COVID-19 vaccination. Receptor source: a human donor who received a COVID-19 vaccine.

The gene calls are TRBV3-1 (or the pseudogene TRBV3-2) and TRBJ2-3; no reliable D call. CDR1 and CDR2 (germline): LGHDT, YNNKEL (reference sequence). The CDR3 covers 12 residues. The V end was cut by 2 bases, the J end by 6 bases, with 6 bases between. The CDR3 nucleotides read TGTGCCAGCAGCCAAAGGGCGGATACGCAGTATTTT. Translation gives CASSQRADTQYF.

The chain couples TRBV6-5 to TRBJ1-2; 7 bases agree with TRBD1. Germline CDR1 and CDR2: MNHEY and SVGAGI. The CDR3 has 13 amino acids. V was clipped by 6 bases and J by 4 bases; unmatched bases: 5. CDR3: CASRGTAFYGYTF. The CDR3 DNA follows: TGTGCCAGCAGAGGGACAGCCTTCTATGGCTACACCTTC.

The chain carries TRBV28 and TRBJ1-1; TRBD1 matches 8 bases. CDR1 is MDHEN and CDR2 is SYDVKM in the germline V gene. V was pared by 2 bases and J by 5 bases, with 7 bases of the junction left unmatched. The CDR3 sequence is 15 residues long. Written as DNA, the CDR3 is TGTGCCAGCAGTTTAAAATCAGGGGGCAGGACTGAAGCTTTCTTT. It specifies CASSLKSGGRTEAFF.

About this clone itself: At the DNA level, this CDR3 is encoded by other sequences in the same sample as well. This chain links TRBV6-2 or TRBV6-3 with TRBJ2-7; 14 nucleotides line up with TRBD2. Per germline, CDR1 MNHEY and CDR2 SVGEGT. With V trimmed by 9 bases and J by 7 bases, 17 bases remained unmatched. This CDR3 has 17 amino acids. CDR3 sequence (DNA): TGTGCCAGTAGCCCTTCCGGGACTAGCGGGGGAGTGAGAGAGCAGTACGTC. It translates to CASSPSGTSGGVREQYV.

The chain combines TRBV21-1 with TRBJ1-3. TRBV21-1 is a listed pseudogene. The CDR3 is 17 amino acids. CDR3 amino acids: CASSTPGSGTSGNTIYF. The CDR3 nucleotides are TGTGCCAGCAGCACCCCGGGCTCAGGCACCTCTGGAAACACCATATATTTT.

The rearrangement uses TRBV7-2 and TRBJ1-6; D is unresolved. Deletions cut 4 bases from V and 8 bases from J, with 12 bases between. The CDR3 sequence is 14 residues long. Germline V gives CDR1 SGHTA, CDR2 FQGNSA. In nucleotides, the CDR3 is TGTGCCAGCAGCTCCTACGGATCCTATTCACCCCTCCACTTT. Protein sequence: CASSSYGSYSPLHF.

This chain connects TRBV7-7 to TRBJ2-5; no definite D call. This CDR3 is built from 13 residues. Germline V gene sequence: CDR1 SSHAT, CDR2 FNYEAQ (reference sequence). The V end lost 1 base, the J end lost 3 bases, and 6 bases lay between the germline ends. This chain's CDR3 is CASSLELKETQYF. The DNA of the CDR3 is TGTGCCAGCAGCTTAGAATTGAAAGAGACCCAGTACTTC.

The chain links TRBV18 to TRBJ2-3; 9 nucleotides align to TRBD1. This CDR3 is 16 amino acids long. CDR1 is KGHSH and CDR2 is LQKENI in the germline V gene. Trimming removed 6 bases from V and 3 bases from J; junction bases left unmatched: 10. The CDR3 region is CASSSYRDRVTDTQYF. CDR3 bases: TGTGCCAGCTCGTCCTACCGGGACAGGGTAACAGATACGCAGTATTTT.

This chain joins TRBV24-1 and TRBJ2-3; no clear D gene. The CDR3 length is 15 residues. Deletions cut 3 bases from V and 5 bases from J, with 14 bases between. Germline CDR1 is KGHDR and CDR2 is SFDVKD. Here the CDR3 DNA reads TGTGCCACCAGTGATCCTTTGCGTATGGTAGATACGCAGTATTTT. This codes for CATSDPLRMVDTQYF.

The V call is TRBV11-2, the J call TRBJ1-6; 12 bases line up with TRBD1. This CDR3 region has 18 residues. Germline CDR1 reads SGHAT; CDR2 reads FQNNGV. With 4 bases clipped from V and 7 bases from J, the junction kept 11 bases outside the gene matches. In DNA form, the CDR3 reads TGTGCCAGCAGCTCGGGACAGGGGGCTAACTGGGGAAATTCACCCCTCCACTTT. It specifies CASSSGQGANWGNSPLHF.

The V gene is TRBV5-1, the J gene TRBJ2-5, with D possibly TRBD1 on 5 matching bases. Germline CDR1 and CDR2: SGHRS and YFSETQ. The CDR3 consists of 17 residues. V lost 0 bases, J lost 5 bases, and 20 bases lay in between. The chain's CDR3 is CASSLGVRVGSGETQYF. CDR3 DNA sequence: TGCGCCAGCAGCTTGGGGGTCAGGGTCGGTTCGGGTGAGACCCAGTACTTC. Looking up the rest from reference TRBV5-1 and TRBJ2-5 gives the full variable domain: KAGVTQTPRYLIKTRGQQVTLSCSPISGHRSVSWYQQTPGQGLQFLFEYFSETQRNKGNFPGRFSGRQFSNSRSEMNVSTLELGDSALYLCASSLGVRVGSGETQYFGPGTRLLVL.

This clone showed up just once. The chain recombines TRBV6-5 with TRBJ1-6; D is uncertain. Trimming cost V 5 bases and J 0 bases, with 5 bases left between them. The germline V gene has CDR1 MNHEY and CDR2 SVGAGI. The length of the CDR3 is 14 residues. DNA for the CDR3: TGTGCCAGCAGTACCGGCTCCTATAATTCACCCCTCCACTTT. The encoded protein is CASSTGSYNSPLHF.

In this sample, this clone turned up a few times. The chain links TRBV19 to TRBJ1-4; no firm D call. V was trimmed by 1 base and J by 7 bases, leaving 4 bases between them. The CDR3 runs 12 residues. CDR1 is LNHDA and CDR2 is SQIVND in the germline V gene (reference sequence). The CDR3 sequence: CASSIVAEKLFF. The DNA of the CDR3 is TGTGCCAGTAGTATAGTGGCTGAAAAACTGTTTTTT.

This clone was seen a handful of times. CDR3 region: CASSESGQGQFF. The CDR3 DNA reads as TGCGCCAGCAGTGAGTCGGGGCAGGGGCAGTTCTTC. J is TRBJ2-1 and V is TRBV10-1; maybe TRBD1 (5 bases). CDR3 size: 12 residues. Trimming took 0 bases from V and 12 from J, leaving 9 bases between them. Germline CDR1 is WNHNN and CDR2 is SYGVQD (reference sequence).

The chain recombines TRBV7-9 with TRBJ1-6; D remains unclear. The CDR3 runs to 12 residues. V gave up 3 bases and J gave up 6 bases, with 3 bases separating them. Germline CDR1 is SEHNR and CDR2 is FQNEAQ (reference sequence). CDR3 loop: CASSLSNSPLHF. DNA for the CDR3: TGTGCCAGCAGCTTGTCTAATTCACCCCTCCACTTT.

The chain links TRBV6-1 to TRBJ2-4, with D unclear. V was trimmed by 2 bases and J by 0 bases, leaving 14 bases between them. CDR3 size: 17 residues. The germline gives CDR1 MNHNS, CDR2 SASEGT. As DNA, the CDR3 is TGTGCCAGCAGTGAATTAAGGACCACACTAGCCAAAAACATTCAGTACTTC. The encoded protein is CASSELRTTLAKNIQYF.

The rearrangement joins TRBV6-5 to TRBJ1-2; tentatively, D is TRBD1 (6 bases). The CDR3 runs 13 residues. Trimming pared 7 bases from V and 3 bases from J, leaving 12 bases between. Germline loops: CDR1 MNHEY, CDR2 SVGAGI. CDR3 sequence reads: CASTQTGYYGYTF. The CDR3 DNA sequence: TGTGCCAGCACCCAGACAGGCTACTATGGCTACACCTTC.

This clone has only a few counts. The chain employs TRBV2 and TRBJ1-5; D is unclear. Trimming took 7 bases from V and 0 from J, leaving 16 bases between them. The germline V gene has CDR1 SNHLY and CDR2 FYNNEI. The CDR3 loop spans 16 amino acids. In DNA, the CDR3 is TGTGCCAGCACCCGAGGTGGGGTTTATAGCAATCAGCCCCAGCATTTT. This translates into CASTRGGVYSNQPQHF.

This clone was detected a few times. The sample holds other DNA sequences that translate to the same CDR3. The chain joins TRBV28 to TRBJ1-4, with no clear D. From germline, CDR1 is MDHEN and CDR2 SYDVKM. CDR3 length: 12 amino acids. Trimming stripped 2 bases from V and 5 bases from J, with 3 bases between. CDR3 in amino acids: CASSLRNEKLFF. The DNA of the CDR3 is TGTGCCAGCAGTTTAAGAAATGAAAAACTGTTTTTT.